This note documents a single T cell receptor (beta chain) sequence. The specificity of this receptor is unknown. Per-base quality was not reported, and no clone a single base away is much larger than it. The immunoSEQ Assay, a bias-controlled multiplex PCR, was used to amplify TCRbeta CDR3 regions from genomic DNA. Concerning the study's data processing: The number of nucleated cells in each sample was estimated from the amplification of reference gene primers within the assay. Sequence reads were collapsed and filtered to measure the absolute abundance of every unique TCRbeta CDR3 rearrangement. Productive Simpson clonality was computed per sample as the square root of Simpson's diversity index over productive rearrangements. TCRdb retrieved this table from immuneACCESS and kept in-frame rearrangements only. Not all clones are present; in checked studies, unresolved V genes account for under half, and no reason is known for the remainder. V, J and clone size are those of that table, while D and trimming were read from the DNA. This sample holds 150,000 to 200,000 clones; about 85% were observed only once. Approximately 1.2% of the sample lies in the top ten.

V sheds 7 bases and J sheds 7 bases, leaving 13 bases between their ends. The CDR3 spans 12 residues, from the cysteine through the phenylalanine. Just CDR3 DNA is preserved here, 36 bases in frame from base 1. Samples from volunteer blood donors who had recovered from COVID-19 were contributed by a second Seattle source. Collaborating institutions collected whole blood in K2EDTA tubes following their own protocols. Collaborator samples were shipped for TCRbeta analysis as frozen whole blood, isolated PBMCs, or DNA extracted from either sample type. The data stem from a study of blood T cell repertoires in COVID-19 (TCRdb year 2020). For context, the study as a whole: Samples from collaborators originated in the United States, Italy and Spain and spanned both the acute and convalescent phases of COVID-19. The prospective study material was composed of cDNA or gDNA derived from T cells, B-cell-depleted T cells, or PBMCs. Subjects who had been exposed to COVID-19, were actively infected with it, or had recovered from it provided the deeply sampled blood TCRbeta repertoires that made up the dataset. The repertoires were released in a freely available public database meant as a resource for research on the immune response to SARS-CoV-2. Samples were obtained from the ongoing ImmuneRACE study (first 160 participants) and from some 1,300 subjects provided by 6 global collaborators. Sample metadata almost always included a de-identified subject ID, COVID-19 status, age in years and sex. Where available, HLA class I and class II types were taken from metadata supplied by the sample provider and were not determined by assay-based typing. The paper's findings and limits, for the study overall: The quantity of clinical and demographic metadata differed by source and by participant and was supplied without curation.

The material sequenced was peripheral blood. The sequence derives from a man aged 60 to 69 who had recovered from COVID-19. This chain joins TRBV12-3 or TRBV12-4 to TRBJ1-2; the D gene is perhaps TRBD1, on 5 matching bases. Here the CDR3 is given as CASTPKRGGYTF. The DNA reads TGTGCCAGCACTCCCAAAAGGGGTGGCTACACCTTC.